This is a list of T cell receptor beta chains from one sample in a study of blood T cell repertoires in COVID-19. Assay used: immunoSEQ multiplex PCR; TCRdb lists only in-frame clones, some missing. Among just over 650,000 clones listed, 85% to 90% were seen once. Input material: peripheral blood. These receptors all come from a woman aged 18 to 35 with acute or convalescent COVID-19. The CDR3 runs from the conserved cysteine through the conserved F or W. Fields, in order: V gene, clone size, D gene, J gene, CDR3 protein, CDR3 DNA. D genes are given only for firm matches. The size entry is marked missing in some rows and otherwise reads once, few, many or a size class.

>TRBV19|NA|TRBD1|TRBJ2-7
CASSSGTGLYEQYF
TGTGCCAGTAGTTCCGGGACAGGGCTCTACGAGCAGTACTTC
>TRBV6-5|NA|TRBD1|TRBJ1-3
CASSPGTGQGNTIYF
TGTGCCAGCAGCCCGGGGACAGGGCAGGGAAACACCATATATTTT
>TRBV30|once|NA|TRBJ2-7
CAWSVGAIYEQYF
TGTGCCTGGAGTGTAGGAGCAATCTACGAGCAGTACTTC
>TRBV7-9|NA|TRBD1|TRBJ1-1
CASILGTGLNTEAFF
TGTGCCAGCATCTTGGGGACAGGGTTGAACACTGAAGCTTTCTTT
>TRBV2|NA|NA|TRBJ1-3
CASSPGGVSGNTIYF
TGTGCCAGCAGCCCGGGGGGGGTTTCTGGAAACACCATATATTTT
>TRBV13|NA|TRBD1|TRBJ1-4
CASSLGVYGQDNEKLFF
TGTGCCAGCAGCTTAGGGGTTTACGGACAGGACAATGAAAAACTGTTTTTT
>TRBV5-1|NA|NA|TRBJ2-6
CASSSYRDGANVLTF
TGCGCCAGCAGCTCCTACAGGGATGGGGCCAACGTCCTGACTTTC
>TRBV3-1/TRBV3-2|once|NA|TRBJ2-6
CASSPRAPGANVLTF
TGTGCCAGCAGCCCGCGGGCCCCTGGGGCCAACGTCCTGACTTTC
>TRBV9|NA|NA|TRBJ2-2
CASSVERVPRPQNTGELFF
TGTGCCAGCAGCGTAGAGCGGGTCCCTCGGCCCCAGAACACCGGGGAGCTGTTTTTT
>TRBV5-1|NA|TRBD1|TRBJ1-6
CASSVGDSNYNSPLHF
TGCGCCAGCAGCGTAGGGGACAGTAACTATAATTCACCCCTCCACTTT
>TRBV24-1|NA|TRBD1|TRBJ2-2
CATSAGQGRELFF
TGTGCCACCAGTGCCGGACAGGGCAGGGAGCTGTTTTTT
>TRBV6-6|NA|NA|TRBJ1-1
CASSYSLERAFF
TGTGCCAGCAGTTATTCCCTGGAGCGAGCTTTCTTT
>TRBV19|NA|NA|TRBJ1-1
CASSWLLTEAFF
TGTGCCAGTAGTTGGCTGTTGACTGAAGCTTTCTTT
>TRBV7-3|NA|NA|TRBJ1-1
CASSPGGANTEAFF
TGTGCCAGCAGCCCGGGGGGCGCTAACACTGAAGCTTTCTTT
>TRBV5-1|once|NA|TRBJ1-1
CASSWSKALNTEAFF
TGCGCCAGCAGCTGGAGTAAGGCCCTGAACACTGAAGCTTTCTTT
>TRBV15|NA|TRBD2|TRBJ2-7
CATSRDRSGGAYEQYF
TGTGCCACCAGCAGAGATCGTAGCGGGGGGGCCTACGAGCAGTACTTC
>TRBV9|NA|NA|TRBJ1-5
CARPRGACQPQHF
TGTGCCAGACCCAGGGGCGCATGTCAGCCCCAGCATTTT
>TRBV5-1|once|TRBD1|TRBJ2-7
CASSPGQGSYEQYF
TGCGCCAGCAGCCCCGGACAGGGATCCTACGAGCAGTACTTC
>TRBV7-6|NA|TRBD1|TRBJ1-1
CASRAGTGANTEAFF
TGTGCCAGCAGAGCCGGGACAGGGGCGAACACTGAAGCTTTCTTT
>TRBV19|NA|NA|TRBJ2-2
CASSIAGAPTGELFF
TGTGCCAGTAGTATAGCGGGAGCTCCTACCGGGGAGCTGTTTTTT
>TRBV19|NA|TRBD1|TRBJ1-2
CASSPTGSNYGYTF
TGTGCCAGTAGTCCGACAGGGAGTAACTATGGCTACACCTTC
>TRBV18|NA|TRBD2|TRBJ2-3
CASSLPPWRGSTDTQYF
TGTGCCAGCTCACTTCCCCCCTGGCGGGGGAGCACAGATACGCAGTATTTT
>TRBV5-1|NA|TRBD2|TRBJ2-1
CASSPLVASGGRSGEQFF
TGCGCCAGCAGCCCCCTGGTCGCTAGCGGGGGGCGGTCAGGGGAGCAGTTCTTC
>TRBV6-5|NA|NA|TRBJ2-7
CASSSVWDTLSYEQYF
TGTGCCAGCAGTTCTGTCTGGGACACCCTCTCCTACGAGCAGTACTTC
>TRBV5-6|NA|NA|TRBJ1-2
CASSGFASYGYTF
TGTGCCAGCAGTGGCTTTGCTAGCTATGGCTACACCTTC
>TRBV10-2|NA|TRBD1|TRBJ1-1
CASSESFLWTGVPEAFF
TGCGCCAGCAGTGAGTCGTTCCTTTGGACAGGGGTTCCTGAAGCTTTCTTT
>TRBV5-5|NA|NA|TRBJ1-1
CASSLVGEGLNAFF
TGTGCCAGCAGCTTGGTCGGGGAAGGGTTGAACGCTTTCTTT
>TRBV10-3|NA|NA|TRBJ2-7
CAISGLGGVGEQYF
TGTGCCATCAGCGGTCTTGGCGGGGTAGGGGAGCAGTACTTC
>TRBV6-5|NA|NA|TRBJ2-3
CASSRTETDTQYF
TGTGCCAGCAGTCGGACAGAAACAGATACGCAGTATTTT
>TRBV29-1|once|NA|TRBJ1-4
CSVGNRSEKLFF
TGCAGCGTTGGGAACAGGAGTGAAAAACTGTTTTTT
>TRBV7-2|NA|TRBD2|TRBJ2-7
CASSESGGWVYEQYF
TGTGCCAGCAGCGAAAGCGGGGGGTGGGTCTACGAGCAGTACTTC
>TRBV18|few|TRBD1|TRBJ2-1
CASSPYTGASSYNEQFF
TGTGCCAGCTCACCTTATACAGGGGCCAGCTCCTACAATGAGCAGTTCTTC
>TRBV7-3|NA|NA|TRBJ2-3
CASSFGRASTDTQYF
TGTGCCAGCAGCTTTGGCAGGGCTAGCACAGATACGCAGTATTTT
>TRBV25-1|few|NA|TRBJ1-6
CASAPLSGSYNSPLHF
TGTGCCAGCGCCCCCCTGAGCGGCTCCTATAATTCACCCCTCCACTTT
>TRBV3-1/TRBV3-2|NA|NA|TRBJ2-3
CASSQEGISGTDTQYF
TGTGCCAGCAGCCAAGAAGGAATTAGCGGCACAGATACGCAGTATTTT
>TRBV2|NA|TRBD2|TRBJ2-7
CASSARLAGTGSYEQYF
TGTGCCAGCAGTGCCCGACTAGCGGGGACCGGCTCCTACGAGCAGTACTTC
>TRBV7-2|NA|TRBD2|TRBJ2-3
CASSLFSRSGGNTDTQYF
TGTGCCAGCAGCTTATTTTCTCGAAGCGGGGGGAACACAGATACGCAGTATTTT
>TRBV24-1|NA|TRBD2|TRBJ2-3
CATRAAGAGSTDTQYF
TGTGCCACCCGGGCTGCAGGAGCGGGGAGCACAGATACGCAGTATTTT
>TRBV25-1|NA|NA|TRBJ1-5
CASSESGMAVNQPQHF
TGTGCCAGCAGTGAATCAGGAATGGCCGTCAATCAGCCCCAGCATTTT
>TRBV6-4|few|NA|TRBJ2-7
CASSAGHHPSYEQYF
TGTGCCAGCAGCGCCGGACACCATCCTTCCTACGAGCAGTACTTC